The table lists the clone carrying this TCR beta chain with a few counts. This sample is drawn from a study of PD-L1 blockade in urothelial cancer. Produced via immunoSEQ multiplex PCR; TCRdb's table is partial and in-frame only. This table has tens of thousands of clones, about 82% appearing once. Time point indicated: pretreatment peripheral blood. This specimen was PBMCs, taken around atezolizumab (anti-PD-L1) treatment. The source is a middle-aged man with urothelial cancer.

This CDR3 reads CASSLQLAGGPTGELFF. The CDR3 bases are TGTGCCAGCAGCTTACAGCTGGCGGGAGGCCCCACCGGGGAGCTGTTTTTT. This sequence joins TRBV11-3 and TRBJ2-2, with 8 nucleotides matching TRBD2. Looked up from germline, CDR1 is SGHNT and CDR2 is YENEEA. The CDR3 is 17 residues long. Trimming took 2 bases from V and 4 from J; bases not matched to a gene: 9.